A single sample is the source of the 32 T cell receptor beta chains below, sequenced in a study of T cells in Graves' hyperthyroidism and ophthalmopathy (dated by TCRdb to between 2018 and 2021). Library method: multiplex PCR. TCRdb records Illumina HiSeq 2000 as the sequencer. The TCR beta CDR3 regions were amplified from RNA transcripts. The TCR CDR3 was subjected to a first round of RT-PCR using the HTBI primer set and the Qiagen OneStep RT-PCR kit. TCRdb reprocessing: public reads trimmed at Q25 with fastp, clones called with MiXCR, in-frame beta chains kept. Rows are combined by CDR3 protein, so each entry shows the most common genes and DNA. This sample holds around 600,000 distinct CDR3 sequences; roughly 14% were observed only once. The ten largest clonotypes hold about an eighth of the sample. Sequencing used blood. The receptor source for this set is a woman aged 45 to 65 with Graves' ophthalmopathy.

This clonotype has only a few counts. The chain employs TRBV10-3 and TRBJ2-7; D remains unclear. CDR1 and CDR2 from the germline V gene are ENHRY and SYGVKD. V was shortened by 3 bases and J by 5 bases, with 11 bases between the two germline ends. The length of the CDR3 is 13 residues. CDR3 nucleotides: TGTGCCATCAGTGACGAGACCCGGGACGAGCAGTACTTC. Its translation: CAISDETRDEQYF.

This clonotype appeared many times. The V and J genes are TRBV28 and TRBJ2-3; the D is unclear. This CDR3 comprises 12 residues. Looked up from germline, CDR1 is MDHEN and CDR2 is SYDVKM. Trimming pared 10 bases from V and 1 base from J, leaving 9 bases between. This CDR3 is CATQYRTDTQYF. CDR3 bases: TGTGCCACCCAGTACCGCACAGATACGCAGTATTTT. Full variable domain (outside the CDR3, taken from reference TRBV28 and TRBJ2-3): DVKVTQSSRYLVKRTGEKVFLECVQDMDHENMFWYRQDPGLGLRLIYFSYDVKMKEKGDIPEGYSVSREKKERFSLILESASTNQTSMYLCATQYRTDTQYFGPGTRLTVL.

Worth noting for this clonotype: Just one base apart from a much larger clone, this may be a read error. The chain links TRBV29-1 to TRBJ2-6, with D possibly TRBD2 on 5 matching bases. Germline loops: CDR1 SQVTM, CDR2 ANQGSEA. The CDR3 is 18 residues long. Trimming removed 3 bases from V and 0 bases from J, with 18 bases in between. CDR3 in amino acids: CSVDDRGGPSSGANVLTF. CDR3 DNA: TGCAGCGTTGATGATCGTGGAGGACCCAGCTCTGGGGCCAACGTCCTGACTTTC.

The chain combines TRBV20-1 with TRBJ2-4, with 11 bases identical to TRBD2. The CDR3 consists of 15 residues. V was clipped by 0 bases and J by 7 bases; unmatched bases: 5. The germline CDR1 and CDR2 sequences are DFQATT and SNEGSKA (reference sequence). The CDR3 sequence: CSARDPASGRNIQYF. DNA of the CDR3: TGCAGTGCTAGAGATCCCGCTAGCGGGAGGAACATTCAGTACTTC.

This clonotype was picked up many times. CDR3 in amino acids: CASSLRDSMIGETQYF. Written as DNA, the CDR3 is TGTGCCAGCAGTTTACGAGATAGCATGATCGGAGAGACCCAGTACTTC. This chain connects TRBV28 to TRBJ2-5; D gene uncertain. The CDR3 has 16 amino acids. The germline V gene encodes CDR1 MDHEN and CDR2 SYDVKM. V shed 2 bases and J shed 4 bases, with 17 bases lying between them.

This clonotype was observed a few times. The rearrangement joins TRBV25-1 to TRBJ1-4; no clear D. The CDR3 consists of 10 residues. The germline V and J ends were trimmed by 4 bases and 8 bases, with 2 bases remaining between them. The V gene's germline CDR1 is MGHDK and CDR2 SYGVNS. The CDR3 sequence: CASSGEKLFF. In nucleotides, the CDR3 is TGTGCCAGCAGTGGGGAAAAACTGTTTTTT.

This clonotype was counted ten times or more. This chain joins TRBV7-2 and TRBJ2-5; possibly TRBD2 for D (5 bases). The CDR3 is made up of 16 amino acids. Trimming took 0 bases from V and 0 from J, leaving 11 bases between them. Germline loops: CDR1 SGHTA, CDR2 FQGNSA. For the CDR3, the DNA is TGTGCCAGCAGCTTAGCAGGAGCGGAAAACCAAGAGACCCAGTACTTC. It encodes CASSLAGAENQETQYF.

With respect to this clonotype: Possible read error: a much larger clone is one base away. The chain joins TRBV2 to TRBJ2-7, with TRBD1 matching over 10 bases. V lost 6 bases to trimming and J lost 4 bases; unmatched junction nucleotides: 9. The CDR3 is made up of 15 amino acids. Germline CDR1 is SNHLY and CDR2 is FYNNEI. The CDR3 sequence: CASRANRDRGYEQYF. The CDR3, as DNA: TGTGCCAGCAGAGCAAATCGGGACAGGGGTTACGAGCAGTACTTC.

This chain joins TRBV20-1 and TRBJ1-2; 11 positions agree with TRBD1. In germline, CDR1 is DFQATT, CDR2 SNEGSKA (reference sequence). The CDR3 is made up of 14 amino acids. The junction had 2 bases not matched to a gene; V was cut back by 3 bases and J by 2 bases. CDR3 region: CSARGDRGNYGYTF. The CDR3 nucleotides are TGCAGTGCTAGGGGGGACAGGGGGAACTATGGCTACACCTTC.

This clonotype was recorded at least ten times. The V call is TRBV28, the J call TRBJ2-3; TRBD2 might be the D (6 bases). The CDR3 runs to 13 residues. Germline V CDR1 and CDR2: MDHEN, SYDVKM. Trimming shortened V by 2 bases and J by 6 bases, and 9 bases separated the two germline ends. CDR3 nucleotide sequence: TGTGCCAGCAGTTTAAGGAGGGATGATACGCAGTATTTT. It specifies CASSLRRDDTQYF.

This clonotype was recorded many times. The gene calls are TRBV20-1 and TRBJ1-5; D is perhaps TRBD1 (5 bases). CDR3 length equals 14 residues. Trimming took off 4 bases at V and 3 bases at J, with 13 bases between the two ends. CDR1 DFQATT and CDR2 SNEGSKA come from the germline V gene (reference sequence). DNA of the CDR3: TGCAGTGCTACCGGGACGGCTAACAATCAGCCCCAGCATTTT. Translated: CSATGTANNQPQHF.

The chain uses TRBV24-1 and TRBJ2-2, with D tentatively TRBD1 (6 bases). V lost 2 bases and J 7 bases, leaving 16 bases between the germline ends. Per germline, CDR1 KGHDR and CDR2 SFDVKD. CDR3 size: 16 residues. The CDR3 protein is CATSDYTGKKNGELFF. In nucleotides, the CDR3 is TGTGCCACCAGTGATTATACAGGGAAAAAAAACGGGGAGCTGTTTTTT.

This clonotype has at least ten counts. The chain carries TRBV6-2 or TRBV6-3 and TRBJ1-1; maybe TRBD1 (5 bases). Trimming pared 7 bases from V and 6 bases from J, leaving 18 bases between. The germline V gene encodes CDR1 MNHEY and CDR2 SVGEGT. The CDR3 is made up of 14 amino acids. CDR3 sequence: CASTTTKPTAEAFF. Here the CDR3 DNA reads TGTGCCAGCACCACGACCAAACCGACAGCTGAAGCTTTCTTT.

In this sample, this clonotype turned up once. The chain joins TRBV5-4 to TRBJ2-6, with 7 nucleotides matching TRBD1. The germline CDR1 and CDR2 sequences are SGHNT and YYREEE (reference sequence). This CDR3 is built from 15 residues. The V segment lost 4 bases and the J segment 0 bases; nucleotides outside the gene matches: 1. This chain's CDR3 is CASSRDSSGANVLTF. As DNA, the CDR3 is TGTGCCAGCAGCCGGGACAGCTCTGGGGCCAACGTCCTGACTTTC.

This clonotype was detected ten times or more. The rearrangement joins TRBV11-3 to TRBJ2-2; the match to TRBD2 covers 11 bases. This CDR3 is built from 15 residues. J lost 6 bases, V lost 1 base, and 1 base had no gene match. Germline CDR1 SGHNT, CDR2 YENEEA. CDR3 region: CASSLGLAGSGELFF. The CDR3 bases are TGTGCCAGCAGCTTAGGACTAGCGGGATCCGGGGAGCTGTTTTTT. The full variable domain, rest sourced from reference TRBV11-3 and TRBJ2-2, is EAGVVQSPRYKIIEKKQPVAFWCNPISGHNTLYWYLQNLGQGPELLIRYENEEAVDDSQLPKDRFSAERLKGVDSTLKIQPAELGDSAVYLCASSLGLAGSGELFFGEGSRLTVL.

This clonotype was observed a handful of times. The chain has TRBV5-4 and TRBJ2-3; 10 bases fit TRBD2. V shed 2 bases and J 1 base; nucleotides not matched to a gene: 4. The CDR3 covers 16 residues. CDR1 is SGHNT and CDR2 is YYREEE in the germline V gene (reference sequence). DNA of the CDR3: TGTGCCAGCAGCTTTGGGAGCGGGAGGGGCACAGATACGCAGTATTTT. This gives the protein CASSFGSGRGTDTQYF.

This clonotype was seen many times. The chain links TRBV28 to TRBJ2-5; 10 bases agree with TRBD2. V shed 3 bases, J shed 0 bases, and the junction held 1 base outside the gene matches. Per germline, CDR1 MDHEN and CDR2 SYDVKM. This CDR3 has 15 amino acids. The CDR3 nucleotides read TGTGCCAGCAGTTTGCTAGCGGGGGACCAAGAGACCCAGTACTTC. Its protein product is CASSLLAGDQETQYF.

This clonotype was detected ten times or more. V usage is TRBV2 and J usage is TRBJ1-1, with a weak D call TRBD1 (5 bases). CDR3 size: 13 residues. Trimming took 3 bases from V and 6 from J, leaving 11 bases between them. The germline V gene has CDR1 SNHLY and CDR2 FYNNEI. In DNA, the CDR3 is TGTGCCAGCAGTGACAGGGTATTCCCTGAAGCTTTCTTT. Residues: CASSDRVFPEAFF.

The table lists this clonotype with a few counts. The CDR3 DNA sequence: TGCAGTGCTAGACCTAGCGGGAGAGTCGAGCAGTACTTC. This sequence encodes CSARPSGRVEQYF. The chain has TRBV20-1 and TRBJ2-7, with 10 nucleotides matching TRBD2. Losses at the gene ends were 2 bases for V and 6 bases for J; bases not matched to a gene: 4. Germline loops: CDR1 DFQATT, CDR2 SNEGSKA (reference sequence). The CDR3 sequence is 13 residues long.

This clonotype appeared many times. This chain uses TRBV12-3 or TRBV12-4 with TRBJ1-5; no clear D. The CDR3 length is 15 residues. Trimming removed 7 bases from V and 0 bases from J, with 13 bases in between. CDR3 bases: TGTGCCAGCACCATGGGGAAATATAGCAATCAGCCCCAGCATTTT. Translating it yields CASTMGKYSNQPQHF.

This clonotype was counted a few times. CDR3 amino acids: CASSQDIGGQGGTQYF. The CDR3 DNA sequence: TGCGCCAGCAGCCAAGATATTGGAGGGCAGGGCGGGACCCAGTACTTC. The chain links TRBV4-3 to TRBJ2-5; TRBD2 might be the D (6 bases). The CDR3 has 16 residues. V dropped 0 bases and J dropped 7 bases, with 18 bases sitting between them. In germline, CDR1 is LGHNA, CDR2 YSLEER.

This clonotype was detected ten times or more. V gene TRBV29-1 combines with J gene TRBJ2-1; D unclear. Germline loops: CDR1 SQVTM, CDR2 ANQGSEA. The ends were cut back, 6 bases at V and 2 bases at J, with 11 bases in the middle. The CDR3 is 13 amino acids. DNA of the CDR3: TGCAGCGTCCTGACCGCTACCTACAATGAGCAGTTCTTC. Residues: CSVLTATYNEQFF.

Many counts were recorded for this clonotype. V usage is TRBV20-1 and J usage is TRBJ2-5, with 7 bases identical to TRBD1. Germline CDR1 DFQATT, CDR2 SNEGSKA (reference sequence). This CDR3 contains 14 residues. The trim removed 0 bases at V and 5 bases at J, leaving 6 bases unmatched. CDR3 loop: CSAREILGGETQYF. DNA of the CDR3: TGCAGTGCTAGAGAGATACTAGGGGGCGAGACCCAGTACTTC.

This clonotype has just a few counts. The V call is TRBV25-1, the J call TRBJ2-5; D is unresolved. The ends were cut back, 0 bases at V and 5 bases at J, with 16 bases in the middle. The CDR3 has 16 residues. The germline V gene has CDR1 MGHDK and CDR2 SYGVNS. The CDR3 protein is CASSEYTGVVGETQYF. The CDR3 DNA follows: TGTGCCAGCAGTGAATATACTGGGGTTGTAGGGGAGACCCAGTACTTC.

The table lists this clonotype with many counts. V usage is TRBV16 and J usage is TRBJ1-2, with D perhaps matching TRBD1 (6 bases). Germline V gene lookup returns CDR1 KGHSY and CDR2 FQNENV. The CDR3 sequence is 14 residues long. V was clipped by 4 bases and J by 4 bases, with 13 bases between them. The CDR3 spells CASSPKDSFYGYTF. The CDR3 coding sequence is TGTGCCAGCAGCCCGAAGGACAGCTTCTATGGCTACACCTTC. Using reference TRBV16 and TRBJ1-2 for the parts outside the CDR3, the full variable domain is GEEVAQTPKHLVRGEGQKAKLYCAPIKGHSYVFWYQQVLKNEFKFLISFQNENVFDETGMPKERFSAKCLPNSPCSLEIQATKLEDSAVYFCASSPKDSFYGYTFGSGTRLTVV.

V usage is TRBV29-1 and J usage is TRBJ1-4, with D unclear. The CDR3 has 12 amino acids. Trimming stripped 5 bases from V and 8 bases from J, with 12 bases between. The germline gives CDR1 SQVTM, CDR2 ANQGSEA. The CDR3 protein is CSVQGLKEKLFF. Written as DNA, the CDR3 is TGCAGCGTTCAAGGGCTCAAAGAAAAACTGTTTTTT.

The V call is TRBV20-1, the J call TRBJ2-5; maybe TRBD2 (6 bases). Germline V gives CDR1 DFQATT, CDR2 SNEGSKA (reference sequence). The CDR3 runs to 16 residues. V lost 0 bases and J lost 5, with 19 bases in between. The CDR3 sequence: CSARDPKRTSRETQYF. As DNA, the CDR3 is TGCAGTGCTAGAGACCCTAAGAGAACTAGCAGGGAGACCCAGTACTTC.

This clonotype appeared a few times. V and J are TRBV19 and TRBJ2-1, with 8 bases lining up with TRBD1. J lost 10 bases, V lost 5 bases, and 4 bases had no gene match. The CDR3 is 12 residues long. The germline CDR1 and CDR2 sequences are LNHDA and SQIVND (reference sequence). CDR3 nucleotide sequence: TGTGCCAGTAGTGCCCGGACAGGGGAGCAGTTCTTC. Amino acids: CASSARTGEQFF. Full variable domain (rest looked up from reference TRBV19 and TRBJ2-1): DGGITQSPKYLFRKEGQNVTLSCEQNLNHDAMYWYRQDPGQGLRLIYYSQIVNDFQKGDIAEGYSVSREKKESFPLTVTSAQKNPTAFYLCASSARTGEQFFGPGTRLTVL.

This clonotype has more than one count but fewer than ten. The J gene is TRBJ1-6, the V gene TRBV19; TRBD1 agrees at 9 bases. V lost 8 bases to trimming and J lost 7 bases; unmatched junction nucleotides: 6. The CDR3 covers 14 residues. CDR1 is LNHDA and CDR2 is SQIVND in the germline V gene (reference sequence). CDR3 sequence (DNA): TGTGCCAGTGGTACACAGGGGGCGAATTCACCCCTCCACTTT. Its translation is CASGTQGANSPLHF. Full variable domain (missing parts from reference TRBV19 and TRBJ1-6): DGGITQSPKYLFRKEGQNVTLSCEQNLNHDAMYWYRQDPGQGLRLIYYSQIVNDFQKGDIAEGYSVSREKKESFPLTVTSAQKNPTAFYLCASGTQGANSPLHFGNGTRLTVT.

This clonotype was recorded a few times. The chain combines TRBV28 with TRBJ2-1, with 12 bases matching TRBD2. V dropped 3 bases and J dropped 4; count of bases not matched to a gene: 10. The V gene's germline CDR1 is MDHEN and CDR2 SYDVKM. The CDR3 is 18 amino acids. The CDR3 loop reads CASSFGLAGGIRYNEQFF. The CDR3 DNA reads TGTGCCAGCAGTTTTGGGCTAGCGGGAGGGATTAGGTACAATGAGCAGTTCTTC. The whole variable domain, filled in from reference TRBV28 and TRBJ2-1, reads DVKVTQSSRYLVKRTGEKVFLECVQDMDHENMFWYRQDPGLGLRLIYFSYDVKMKEKGDIPEGYSVSREKKERFSLILESASTNQTSMYLCASSFGLAGGIRYNEQFFGPGTRLTVL.

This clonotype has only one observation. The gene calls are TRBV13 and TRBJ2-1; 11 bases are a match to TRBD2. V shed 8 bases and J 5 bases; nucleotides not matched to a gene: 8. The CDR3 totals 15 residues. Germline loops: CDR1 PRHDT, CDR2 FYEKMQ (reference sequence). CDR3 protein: CASGETSGNHNEQFF. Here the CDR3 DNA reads TGTGCCAGCGGGGAGACTAGCGGGAATCACAATGAGCAGTTCTTC. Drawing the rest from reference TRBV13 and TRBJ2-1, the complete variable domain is AAGVIQSPRHLIKEKRETATLKCYPIPRHDTVYWYQQGPGQDPQFLISFYEKMQSDKGSIPDRFSAQQFSDYHSELNMSSLELGDSALYFCASGETSGNHNEQFFGPGTRLTVL.

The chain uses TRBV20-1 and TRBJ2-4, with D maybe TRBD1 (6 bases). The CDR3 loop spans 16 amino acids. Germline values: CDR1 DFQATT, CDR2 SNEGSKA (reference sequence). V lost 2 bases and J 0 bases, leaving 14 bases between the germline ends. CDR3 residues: CSARLNRVLAKNIQYF. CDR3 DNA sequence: TGCAGTGCTAGATTAAACAGGGTGCTAGCCAAAAACATTCAGTACTTC.